Detailed here is one TCR beta chain. What it binds is unknown. This sample is part of a study of shared clonotypes between healthy human individuals. Libraries were prepared by immunoSEQ multiplex PCR; TCRdb keeps only in-frame clonotypes and omits some of them. The sample has approximately 640,000 clones, 72% seen once; the top ten hold 1.5% to 2%. Study results and limitations: Around 5% was the fraction of naive CD4 clonotypes found shared across a few donors. Researchers found naive subsets generally carried larger estimated richness than memory subsets.

Germline V gives CDR1 MGHRA, CDR2 YSYEKL. V lost 0 bases and J 7 bases, leaving 13 bases between the germline ends. The CDR3 runs 16 residues. The source of this sequence is a woman aged 25-40 years in good health. The chain carries TRBV4-1 and TRBJ1-6; D is ambiguous. Sequenced: memory CD4+ T cells sorted from blood. The subset: CD45RA-negative fraction. Written as DNA, the CDR3 is TGCGCCAGCAGCCAAGAAGGCAGCCGAATGAATTCACCCCTCCACTTT. Its protein product is CASSQEGSRMNSPLHF.